The clone carrying this T cell receptor (beta chain) was seen only a few times. As yet, its antigen is unknown. This record comes from a study of T cell repertoires in cytomegalovirus infection. Findings and caveats of the study: HLA-C-restricted CMV clonotypes gave the most frequent clonotype in two of eight donors.

TCRdb reanalysed the reads using MiXCR and keeps one entry per CDR3 protein. The sample records over 150,000 distinct CDR3 sequences, roughly 15% being singletons. Germline V gene lookup returns CDR1 SGHVS and CDR2 FNYEAQ. The CDR3 covers 15 residues. V lost 4 bases and J lost 2, with 15 bases in between. The chain uses TRBV7-6 and TRBJ2-7; D is unclear. This TCR was recovered from a human donor in good health (CMV status not recorded). Some clones in this sample may be carry-over from other donors' samples. Sample: CD8+ T cells from PBMCs. The CDR3 DNA follows: TGTGCCAGCAGCTCATTACGAGACGGCACCTACGAGCAGTACTTC. This sequence encodes CASSSLRDGTYEQYF.